This T cell receptor beta chain came from a study of T cell responses to AZD1222 COVID-19 vaccine. The study pooled second doses at about 4 or about 12 weeks. Note on this clone: Its specificity is unknown.

Study-level points and caveats: Among the donors, most were white British and more were female, and clonal diversity was possibly underestimated.

Clones were sequenced by immunoSEQ multiplex PCR, and TCRdb holds only the in-frame ones, with some missing. This table has around 89,000 clones, about 91% appearing once. Germline-derived CDR1 and CDR2 are LGHDT and YNNKEL (reference sequence). The CDR3 extends over 16 amino acids. V lost 0 bases to trimming and J lost 4 bases, with 16 bases between them. The sample in question was peripheral blood, obtained 28 days after the second AZD1222 dose. The clonotype was recovered from an adult who received the AZD1222 COVID-19 vaccine. The chain links TRBV3-1 (or the pseudogene TRBV3-2) to TRBJ2-7; D is unclear. The CDR3 protein is CASSQDRALGLYEQYF. CDR3 DNA sequence: TGTGCCAGCAGCCAAGATCGGGCCCTCGGGCTATACGAGCAGTACTTC.